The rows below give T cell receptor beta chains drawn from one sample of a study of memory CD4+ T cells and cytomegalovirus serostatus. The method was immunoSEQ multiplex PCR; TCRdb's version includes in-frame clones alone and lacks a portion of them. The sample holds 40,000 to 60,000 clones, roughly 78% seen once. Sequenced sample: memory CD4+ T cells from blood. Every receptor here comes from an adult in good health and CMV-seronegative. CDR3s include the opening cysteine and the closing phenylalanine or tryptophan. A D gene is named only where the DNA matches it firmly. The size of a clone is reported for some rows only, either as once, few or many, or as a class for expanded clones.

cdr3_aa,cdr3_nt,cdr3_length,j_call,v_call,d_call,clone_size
CASSEQGSSGANVLTF,TGTGCCAGCAGTGAACAGGGATCATCTGGGGCCAACGTCCTGACTTTC,16,TRBJ2-6,TRBV6-1,NA,few
CASSPGLAGVTETQYF,TGTGCCAGCAGCCCCGGACTAGCGGGAGTCACAGAGACCCAGTACTTC,16,TRBJ2-5,TRBV5-4,TRBD2,NA
CASGLVLGGPEAFF,TGTGCTAGTGGTTTGGTACTAGGAGGGCCTGAAGCTTTCTTT,14,TRBJ1-1,TRBV12-5,NA,NA
CASSPFGGGNTEAFF,TGTGCCAGCAGCCCTTTCGGGGGGGGAAACACTGAAGCTTTCTTT,15,TRBJ1-1,TRBV7-2,NA,NA
CASSSRTGSSYEQYF,TGTGCCAGCAGCTCCAGGACAGGTTCTTCCTACGAGCAGTACTTC,15,TRBJ2-7,TRBV9,TRBD1,NA
CASLRYKDNEQFF,TGTGCCAGCCTCAGATATAAAGACAATGAGCAGTTCTTC,13,TRBJ2-1,TRBV13,NA,NA
CASSPGQYGYTF,TGTGCCAGCTCCCCTGGACAGTATGGCTACACCTTC,12,TRBJ1-2,TRBV18,NA,NA
CASSPGGGTGYEQYF,TGTGCCAGCTCACCAGGGGGGGGGACTGGCTACGAGCAGTACTTC,15,TRBJ2-7,TRBV18,TRBD2,NA
CASSLGLVGADTQYF,TGTGCCAGCAGCTTGGGCCTAGTCGGGGCAGATACGCAGTATTTT,15,TRBJ2-3,TRBV5-4,NA,NA
CASSFDIAKNIQYF,TGCGCCAGCAGCTTCGATATAGCCAAAAACATTCAGTACTTC,14,TRBJ2-4,TRBV5-1,NA,NA